This TCR beta chain is from a study of cytomegalovirus exposure and HLA in healthy donors. General study findings and limits: Using a false discovery rate of 0.05, a later analysis showed that 16,951 TCR beta sequences were associated with HLA alleles. As confirmed in vitro, a few CMV-associated chains were specific for CMV antigens. CMV serostatus was the only recorded immune exposure for donors.

The PCR employed 60 Vbeta primers together with 13 Jbeta primers. Clones were read by immunoSEQ multiplex PCR, and TCRdb kept only the in-frame ones, dropping some. This table holds under 200,000 clones, roughly 80% found once. The donors gave bone marrow, and they were healthy. In the case of this clone: Its antigen is as yet unknown.

After removal of 10 bases from V and 3 bases from J, the junction contained 7 bases not matched to a gene. The CDR3 sequence is 13 residues long. CDR1 and CDR2 from the germline V gene are ENHRY and SYGVKD. This clonotype was sampled from a male donor in good health and CMV-seropositive. This chain joins TRBV10-3 and TRBJ2-7; 9 nucleotides line up with TRBD1. Source material: PBMCs. Here the CDR3 DNA reads TGTGCCACCCTCGGGACAGGGAACTACGAGCAGTACTTC. The encoded protein is CATLGTGNYEQYF.